This TCR beta chain was identified during a study of control samples from healthy donors and cancer patients. Using immunoSEQ multiplex PCR, the repertoire was profiled, and TCRdb retains in-frame clones only, with some absent. The profile shows 90,000 to 130,000 clones, around 80% of them singletons. CDR3 length: 16 residues. CDR1 and CDR2 from the germline V gene are SGHTA and FQGNSA. The ends were cut back, 1 base at V and 10 bases at J, with 20 bases in the middle. In its sample, this clone was seen once. The specimen sequenced was blood. This TCR came from a young man in good health. The V gene is TRBV7-2, the J gene TRBJ1-3, with D uncertain. The CDR3 bases are TGTGCCAGCAGCTTAGGTTATTCGACTGCCGCGAGGACCATATATTTT. Protein sequence: CASSLGYSTAARTIYF.